Here is one T cell receptor beta chain with its context. Its antigen is not known. The record originates from a study of T-cell memory formation after mild COVID-19. Study in general: Each donor largely had its own TCR clusters. Study conclusions and caveats: Shrinking CD4+ clones were chiefly CM and EM; CD8+ ones were chiefly EMRA. Day 15 to 85 contracting clones showed balanced CD4/CD8; day 15 to 37 expanders favored CD4+.

The length of the CDR3 is 16 residues. Deletions cut 6 bases from V and 4 bases from J, with 19 bases between. The authors produced TCR alpha and TCR beta cDNA libraries with sample barcodes and UMIs by 5'RACE using constant-segment primers. TCRdb itself ran the 5' RACE reads through MiXCR, one entry per CDR3 protein. The data contain hundreds of thousands of distinct CDR3 sequences, more than 20% of them singletons. The TCR sequence derives from an adult woman who had mild COVID-19 (a few samples of this study predate the infection). Cell type and time point are not known. The rearrangement uses TRBV12-3 or TRBV12-4 and TRBJ2-1; maybe TRBD2 (6 bases). The sequenced sample consisted of PBMCs or a T cell subset sorted from them (not recorded which). The CDR3 region has the DNA TGTGCCAGCAGCCAAGGACTACCTTCATTGTACAATGAGCAGTTCTTC. Its translation: CASSQGLPSLYNEQFF.